The source of this T cell receptor beta chain is a study of blood T cell repertoires in COVID-19. Study information: The samples span acute and convalescent COVID-19 from the United States, Italy and Spain. Nucleic acid was either cDNA or gDNA, and it came from T cells, B-cell-depleted T cells, or PBMCs.

This clone was recorded a few times. Per the authors' pipeline: Amplification from reference gene primers served as the basis for estimated nucleated cell counts. TCRdb's copy holds only in-frame clones and misses some; the assay was immunoSEQ multiplex PCR. V, J and clone size are taken as reported in that table, and D and trimming were inferred from the DNA itself. The sample consists of about 160,000 clones, 65% to 85% of them appearing once. The J segment lost 5 bases and the V segment lost 6 bases, leaving 7 bases of the junction unmatched. The CDR3 covers 13 residues. The sequenced sample was peripheral blood. The chain joins TRBV12-3 or TRBV12-4 to TRBJ2-7; TRBD1 matches at 7 bases. The receptor comes from an elderly woman with active or convalescent COVID-19. CDR3 amino acids: CASRRGGWDEQYF. DNA of the CDR3: TGTGCCAGCAGACGAGGGGGCTGGGACGAGCAGTACTTC.